This T cell receptor (beta chain) was identified during a study of T cell responses to AZD1222 COVID-19 vaccine. Study results and caveats: Dominant CD4 TCR responses targeted spike regions 160-218 and 743-854.

The analysis combined second doses at about 4 or about 12 weeks. This CDR3 is 14 amino acids long. CDR1 is KGHDR, CDR2 SFDVKD, per germline. V trimming: 5 bases; J trimming: 3 bases; junction bases outside the gene matches: 3. Profiled with immunoSEQ multiplex PCR; TCRdb holds only in-frame clones, not every one. The sample carries 130,000 to 150,000 clones, 91% recorded once. To note about this clone: The antigen remains unidentified.

V gene TRBV24-1 combines with J gene TRBJ1-2, with TRBD1 matching 9 bases. This clonotype was obtained from an adult who received the AZD1222 COVID-19 vaccine. Sequences were derived from peripheral blood, sampled 28 days after the second AZD1222 dose. In nucleotides, the CDR3 is TGTGCCACCAGTGGTTGGGACAGGGACTATGGCTACACCTTC. Translation: CATSGWDRDYGYTF.